This TCR beta chain was recovered during a study of vaccination and CD4 T cells after COVID-19. Cultured CD4+ T cell DNA underwent sequencing with the Oncomine TCR Beta short-read assay. CD4+ T cells were cultured, and genomic DNA was extracted from them. TCRdb used MiXCR to reprocess the PCR reads, holding one entry per CDR3 protein. The data show roughly 10,000 distinct CDR3 sequences, with about half seen just once and approximately 40% held by the top ten. Noted treatment: roughly nine-day PBMC culture with coronavirus spike peptide pools or control peptides (ViraFEST assay). Germline trimming cut 4 bases from V and 0 bases from J; bases unmatched to any gene: 6. The CDR3 spans 16 residues. Germline values: CDR1 SGHVS, CDR2 FQNEAQ. Comment on this clonotype: No antigen is known for it.

The sample was CD4+ T cells from blood, cultured in vitro. The chain combines TRBV7-8 with TRBJ2-1; TRBD2 aligns across 7 bases. This clonotype was obtained from a human donor who had recovered from COVID-19. CDR3: CASSSWRGSSYNEQFF. Written as DNA, the CDR3 is TGTGCCAGCAGCTCCTGGCGGGGGTCCTCCTACAATGAGCAGTTCTTC.